This TCR beta chain came from a study of shared clonotypes between healthy human individuals. Findings of the study overall: In the sorted subsets, rarefaction showed sequencing was incomplete despite large depth. Clonotypes not shared had lower generation probabilities than those common to all four donors.

All donors qualified as healthy HIV-negative adults and had experienced no recent acute infections or vaccinations. Regarding this clone: What it binds is unknown.

The CDR3 runs to 15 residues. The germline CDR1 and CDR2 sequences are MDHEN and SYDVKM. V lost 3 bases to trimming and J lost 0 bases, with 8 bases between them. Genomic DNA of every subset was divided equally among multiple immunoSEQ plates. Sequencing used immunoSEQ multiplex PCR; TCRdb keeps in-frame clones, though not all of them. The table shows roughly 2.2 million clones, with approximately 93% occurring only once. The chain joins TRBV28 to TRBJ2-2; no clear D gene. The TCR was taken from a man aged 18 to 30 in good health. Some clones in this sample may be carry-over from other donors' samples. Input material: naive CD4+ T cells from PBMCs. As to subset: CD45RA+ positively selected. The CDR3 sequence is CASSFIGSNTGELFF. CDR3 coding DNA: TGTGCCAGCAGTTTTATCGGGTCGAACACCGGGGAGCTGTTTTTT.